Below are 17 T cell receptor beta chains sequenced from a single sample in a study of blood T cell repertoires in COVID-19. Produced via immunoSEQ multiplex PCR; TCRdb's table is partial and in-frame only. The sample lists roughly 260,000 clones; about 89% were seen once. The sample taken for sequencing was peripheral blood. Every receptor here comes from a woman aged 45 to 65 with acute or convalescent COVID-19.

This sequence joins TRBV7-9 and TRBJ2-3; D gene ambiguous. Germline V gene sequence: CDR1 SEHNR, CDR2 FQNEAQ (reference sequence). Trimming shortened V by 5 bases and J by 11 bases, and 5 bases separated the two germline ends. This CDR3 is built from 9 residues. CDR3 residues: CASSPRQYF. DNA of the CDR3: TGTGCCAGCAGCCCGCGGCAGTATTTT.

In this sample, this clone turned up a few times. V is TRBV9 and J is TRBJ1-1, with 10 bases identical to TRBD1. There are 13 residues in the CDR3. Trimming cost V 2 bases and J 7 bases; bases outside gene matches: 2. CDR1 SGDLS and CDR2 YYNGEE come from the germline V gene. The CDR3 loop reads CASSVGTGDEAFF. DNA of the CDR3: TGTGCCAGCAGCGTCGGGACAGGGGATGAAGCTTTCTTT.

The gene calls are TRBV11-3 and TRBJ2-1, with 13 nucleotides matching TRBD2. V trimming: 3 bases; J trimming: 4 bases; junction bases outside the gene matches: 9. This CDR3 has 18 amino acids. Germline CDR1 is SGHNT and CDR2 is YENEEA. CDR3: CASSLEGRLAGGYNEQFF. For the CDR3, the DNA is TGTGCCAGCAGCTTGGAGGGACGACTAGCGGGAGGATACAATGAGCAGTTCTTC.

The rearrangement joins TRBV5-1 to TRBJ1-1; 7 positions match TRBD1. Germline CDR1 and CDR2: SGHRS and YFSETQ. After removal of 5 bases from V and 3 bases from J, the junction contained 7 bases not matched to a gene. The CDR3 length is 14 residues. The CDR3 is CASRQGRSYTEAFF. The CDR3 region has the DNA TGCGCCAGCAGACAGGGGCGTTCGTACACTGAAGCTTTCTTT.

The chain couples TRBV7-9 to TRBJ1-1; 11 bases line up with TRBD1. The germline CDR1 and CDR2 sequences are SEHNR and FQNEAQ (reference sequence). V shed 1 base, J shed 4 bases, and the junction held 14 bases outside the gene matches. This CDR3 spans 19 amino acids. As DNA, the CDR3 is TGTGCCAGCAGCTTAGGGCGGACAGGGGGCTTTCGGGTAGGCACTGAAGCTTTCTTT. This encodes CASSLGRTGGFRVGTEAFF.

The gene calls are TRBV29-1 and TRBJ1-2, with 8 positions matching TRBD1. This CDR3 is built from 13 residues. Germline V lookup: CDR1 SQVTM, CDR2 ANQGSEA. Trimming took 3 bases from V and 5 from J; bases not matched to a gene: 5. The CDR3 sequence: CSVETGEGYGYTF. The CDR3 DNA reads TGCAGCGTTGAGACAGGGGAGGGGTATGGCTACACCTTC.

The chain has TRBV5-1 and TRBJ2-3; TRBD2 matches at 9 bases. Unmatched junction bases numbered 6, after V lost 4 bases and J lost 0 bases. The germline CDR1 and CDR2 sequences are SGHRS and YFSETQ. This CDR3 has 16 amino acids. The CDR3 coding sequence is TGCGCCAGCAGCACTCCCACTAGCGGGAGCACAGATACGCAGTATTTT. Protein: CASSTPTSGSTDTQYF.

V gene TRBV15 combines with J gene TRBJ2-7; 9 nucleotides line up with TRBD1. V was clipped by 5 bases and J by 3 bases; unmatched bases: 5. The CDR3 has 14 amino acids. Germline V gives CDR1 LNHNV, CDR2 YYDKDF (reference sequence). CDR3 coding DNA: TGTGCCACCAGCCCCCGGACAGGGGTCTACGAGCAGTACTTC. Protein sequence: CATSPRTGVYEQYF. The complete variable domain, with remaining parts taken from reference TRBV15 and TRBJ2-7, reads DAMVIQNPRYQVTQFGKPVTLSCSQTLNHNVMYWYQQKSSQAPKLLFHYYDKDFNNEADTPDNFQSRRPNTSFCFLDIRSPGLGDTAMYLCATSPRTGVYEQYFGPGTRLTVT.

The chain links TRBV2 to TRBJ2-3, with 7 bases identical to TRBD2. The V segment lost 4 bases and the J segment 6 bases; nucleotides outside the gene matches: 7. CDR3 length: 14 residues. In germline, CDR1 is SNHLY, CDR2 FYNNEI. DNA of the CDR3: TGTGCCAGCAGTGCGGGAGGCGGGGTTGATACGCAGTATTTT. It specifies CASSAGGGVDTQYF.

This rearrangement joins TRBV5-5 to TRBJ2-1; D call uncertain. CDR3 length: 16 amino acids. The germline V gene has CDR1 SGHKS and CDR2 YYEKEE (reference sequence). V was clipped by 0 bases and J by 2 bases, with 12 bases between them. CDR3 in amino acids: CASSLAPPLAYNEQFF. The DNA for the CDR3 is TGTGCCAGCAGCTTGGCACCACCTCTAGCCTACAATGAGCAGTTCTTC. Looking up the rest from reference TRBV5-5 and TRBJ2-1 gives the full variable domain: DAGVTQSPTHLIKTRGQQVTLRCSPISGHKSVSWYQQVLGQGPQFIFQYYEKEERGRGNFPDRFSARQFPNYSSELNVNALLLGDSALYLCASSLAPPLAYNEQFFGPGTRLTVL.

This clone was found a few times. The gene calls are TRBV5-1 and TRBJ1-2; unclear D gene. V dropped 4 bases and J dropped 6 bases, with 13 bases sitting between them. The CDR3 contains 13 residues. Germline V gene sequence: CDR1 SGHRS, CDR2 YFSETQ. The CDR3 spells CASSGVMGDGYTF. The CDR3 DNA follows: TGCGCCAGCAGCGGTGTAATGGGCGATGGCTACACCTTC.

This clone has just a few counts. This chain connects TRBV28 to TRBJ1-2; 9 nucleotides match TRBD1. The V gene end was trimmed by 6 bases and the J gene end by 0 bases; junction bases not matched to a gene: 11. The length of the CDR3 is 17 residues. In germline, CDR1 is MDHEN, CDR2 SYDVKM. The CDR3 bases are TGTGCCAGCAGCCCCCCCGGGACAGGGCGACCTAACTATGGCTACACCTTC. Residues: CASSPPGTGRPNYGYTF.

The chain is built from TRBV6-5 and TRBJ2-7; 8 nucleotides agree with TRBD1. The CDR3 sequence is 15 residues long. V shed 10 bases, J shed 4 bases, and the junction held 15 bases outside the gene matches. Germline V gene data show CDR1 as MNHEY and CDR2 as SVGAGI. In DNA form, the CDR3 reads TGTGCCACTTATCACACCGGGACAGGTGAGTACGAGCAGTACTTC. Protein sequence: CATYHTGTGEYEQYF.

The chain employs TRBV2 and TRBJ2-5; D is possibly TRBD1 (5 bases). This CDR3 spans 14 amino acids. Per germline, CDR1 SNHLY and CDR2 FYNNEI. Trimming pared 2 bases from V and 7 bases from J, leaving 14 bases between. CDR3 region: CASSEWTNSPTQYF. The CDR3, as DNA: TGTGCCAGCAGTGAATGGACAAATTCTCCGACCCAGTACTTC.

This chain links TRBV4-3 with TRBJ1-1, with 9 bases identical to TRBD1. The CDR3 has 15 amino acids. V dropped 2 bases and J dropped 7; count of bases not matched to a gene: 8. Germline V gene data show CDR1 as LGHNA and CDR2 as YSLEER. The CDR3 protein is CASSQSQGAGDEAFF. The CDR3 DNA reads as TGCGCCAGCAGCCAATCACAGGGGGCGGGGGATGAAGCTTTCTTT.

The chain employs TRBV7-3 and TRBJ1-1; maybe TRBD1 (6 bases). CDR1 is SGHTA, CDR2 FQGTGA, per germline. Trimming left V 1 base short and J 9 bases short, with 15 bases between. This CDR3 region has 14 residues. CDR3 in DNA: TGTGCCAGCAGCTTAATGGGACAAACAGGGAAAGCTTTCTTT. Amino acids: CASSLMGQTGKAFF. The full variable domain, its missing parts supplied by reference TRBV7-3 and TRBJ1-1, is GAGVSQTPSNKVTEKGKYVELRCDPISGHTALYWYRQSLGQGPEFLIYFQGTGAADDSGLPNDRFFAVRPEGSVSTLKIQRTERGDSAVYLCASSLMGQTGKAFFGQGTRLTVV.

CDR3 bases: TGTGCCAGCTCACTAACGGTTCTGGACAGCCCGTACGAGCAGTACTTC. Its protein product is CASSLTVLDSPYEQYF. The chain is built from TRBV18 and TRBJ2-7, with D maybe TRBD1 (6 bases). Trimming removed 4 bases at V and 4 bases at J, with 20 bases between. Germline CDR1 is KGHSH and CDR2 is LQKENI. This CDR3 has 16 amino acids.